This TCR beta chain was profiled in a study of tumor-infiltrating lymphocytes in primary liver carcinoma. Whole-study findings and limits: Tumors had a significantly higher top-250-clone fraction than blood (p = 0.039).

Total RNA (roughly 0.45 ug) served as template for TCR beta cDNA synthesis primed by a constant-region primer. Three-round nested multiplex PCR performed with slightly modified ARM-PCR produced the TCR beta libraries. TCRdb recomputed calls from the multiplex PCR reads with MiXCR, one row per CDR3 protein. This sample yields 20,000 or so distinct CDR3 sequences, of which approximately 79% are seen a single time; approximately 41% belongs to the top ten. Only a few counts were recorded for this clonotype. Its antigen is currently unknown. Germline and junction disagree at one end, which may indicate a read error. Joint extraction of RNA and DNA used about 17-30 mg of bulk tissue that was unsorted. Material for sequencing was liver tumor tissue from sampling region 1. Subset specified: tumor region T1, superior pole. This clonotype originated in a man in his forties or fifties with primary liver carcinoma and hepatitis B virus infection.

The CDR3 DNA reads TGTGCCATCAGCCGGGACAACCAATGGGGCACAGATACGCAATATTTT. Translation: CAISRDNQWGTDTQYF. This rearrangement joins TRBV10-3 to TRBJ2-3; D may be TRBD1 (6 bases). The CDR3 contains 16 residues. Germline CDR1 is ENHRY and CDR2 is SYGVKD.